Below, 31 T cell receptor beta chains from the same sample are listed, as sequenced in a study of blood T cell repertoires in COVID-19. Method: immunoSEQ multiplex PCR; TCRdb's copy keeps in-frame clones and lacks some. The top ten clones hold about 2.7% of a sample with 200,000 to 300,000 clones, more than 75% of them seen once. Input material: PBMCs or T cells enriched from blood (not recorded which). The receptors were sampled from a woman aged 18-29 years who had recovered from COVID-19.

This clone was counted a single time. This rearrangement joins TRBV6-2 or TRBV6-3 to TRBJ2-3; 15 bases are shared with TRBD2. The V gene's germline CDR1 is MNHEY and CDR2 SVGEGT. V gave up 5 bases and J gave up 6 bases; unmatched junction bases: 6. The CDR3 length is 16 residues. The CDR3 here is CASSPRTSGGADTQYF. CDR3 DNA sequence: TGTGCCAGCAGTCCACGGACTAGCGGGGGGGCCGATACGCAGTATTTT.

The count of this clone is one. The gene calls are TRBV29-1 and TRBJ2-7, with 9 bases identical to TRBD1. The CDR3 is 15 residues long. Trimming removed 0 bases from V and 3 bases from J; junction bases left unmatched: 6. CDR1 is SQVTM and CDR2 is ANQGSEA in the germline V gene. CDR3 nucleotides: TGCAGCGTTGAAGATCGGGAGACAGGGGGCTACGAGCAGTACTTC. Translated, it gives CSVEDRETGGYEQYF.

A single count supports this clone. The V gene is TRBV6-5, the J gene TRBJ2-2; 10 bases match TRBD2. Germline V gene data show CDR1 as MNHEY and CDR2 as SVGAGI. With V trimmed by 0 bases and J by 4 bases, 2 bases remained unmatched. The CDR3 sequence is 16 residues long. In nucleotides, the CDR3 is TGTGCCAGCAGTTACTCGGCTAGCGGGGGCACCGGGGAGCTGTTTTTT. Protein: CASSYSASGGTGELFF.

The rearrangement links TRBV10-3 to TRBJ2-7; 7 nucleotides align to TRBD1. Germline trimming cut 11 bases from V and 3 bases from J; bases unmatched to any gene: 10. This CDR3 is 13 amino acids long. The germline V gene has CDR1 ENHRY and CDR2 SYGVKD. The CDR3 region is CAAQTGLHYEQYF. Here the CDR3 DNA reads TGTGCCGCCCAGACAGGGCTTCACTACGAGCAGTACTTC.

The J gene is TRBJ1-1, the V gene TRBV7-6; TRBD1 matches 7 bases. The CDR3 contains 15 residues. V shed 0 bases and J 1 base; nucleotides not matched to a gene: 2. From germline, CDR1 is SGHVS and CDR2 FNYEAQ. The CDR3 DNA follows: TGTGCCAGCAGCTTAGCAGGGACAGAGAACACTGAAGCTTTCTTT. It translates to CASSLAGTENTEAFF.

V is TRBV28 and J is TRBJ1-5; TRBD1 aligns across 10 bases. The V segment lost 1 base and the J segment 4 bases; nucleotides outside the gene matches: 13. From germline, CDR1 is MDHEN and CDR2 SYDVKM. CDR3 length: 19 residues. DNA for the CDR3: TGTGCCAGCAGTTTATTTCGGCTGCGGGACAGGGGTCATAATCAGCCCCAGCATTTT. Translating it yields CASSLFRLRDRGHNQPQHF.

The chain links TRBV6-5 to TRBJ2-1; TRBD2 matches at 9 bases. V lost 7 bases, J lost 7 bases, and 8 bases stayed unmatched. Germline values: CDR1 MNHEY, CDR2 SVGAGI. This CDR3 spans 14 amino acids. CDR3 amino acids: CASTPPGLANEQFF. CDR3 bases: TGTGCCAGCACCCCTCCGGGACTAGCAAATGAGCAGTTCTTC.

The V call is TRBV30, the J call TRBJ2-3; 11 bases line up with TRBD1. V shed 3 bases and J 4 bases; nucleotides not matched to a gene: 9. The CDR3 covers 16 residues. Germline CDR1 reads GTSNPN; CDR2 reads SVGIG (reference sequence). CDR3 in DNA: TGTGCCTGGAGCCACGGACAGGGGGCTCAGGCAGATACGCAGTATTTT. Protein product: CAWSHGQGAQADTQYF.

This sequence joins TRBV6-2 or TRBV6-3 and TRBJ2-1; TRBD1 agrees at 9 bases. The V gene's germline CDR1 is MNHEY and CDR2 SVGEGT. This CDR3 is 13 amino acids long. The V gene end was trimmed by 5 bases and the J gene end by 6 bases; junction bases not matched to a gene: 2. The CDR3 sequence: CASSGDRVNEQFF. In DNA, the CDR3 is TGTGCCAGCAGTGGGGACAGGGTCAATGAGCAGTTCTTC.

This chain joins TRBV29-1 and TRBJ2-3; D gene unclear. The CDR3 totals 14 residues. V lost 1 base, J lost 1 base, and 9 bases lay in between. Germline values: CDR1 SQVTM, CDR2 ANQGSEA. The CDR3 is CSVEGGIRTDTQYF. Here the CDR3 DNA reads TGCAGCGTTGAAGGTGGCATACGCACAGATACGCAGTATTTT.

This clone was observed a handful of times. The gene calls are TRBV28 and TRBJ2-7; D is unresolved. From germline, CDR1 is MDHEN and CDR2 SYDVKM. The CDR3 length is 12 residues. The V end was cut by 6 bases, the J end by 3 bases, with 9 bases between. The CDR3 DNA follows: TGTGCCAGCAGGGTTCCCGGCTACGAGCAGTACTTC. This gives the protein CASRVPGYEQYF.

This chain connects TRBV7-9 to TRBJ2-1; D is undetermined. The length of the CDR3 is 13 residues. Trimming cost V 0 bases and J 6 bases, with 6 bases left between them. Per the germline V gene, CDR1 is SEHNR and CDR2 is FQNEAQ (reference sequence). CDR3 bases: TGTGCCAGCAGCTTAGCGGAGTTCAATGAGCAGTTCTTC. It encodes CASSLAEFNEQFF.

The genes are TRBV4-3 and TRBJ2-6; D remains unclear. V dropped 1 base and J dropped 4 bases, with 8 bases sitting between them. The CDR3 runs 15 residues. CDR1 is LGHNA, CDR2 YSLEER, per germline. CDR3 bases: TGCGCCAGCAGCCAAGCTTGGGCAGGGGCCAACGTCCTGACTTTC. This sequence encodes CASSQAWAGANVLTF.

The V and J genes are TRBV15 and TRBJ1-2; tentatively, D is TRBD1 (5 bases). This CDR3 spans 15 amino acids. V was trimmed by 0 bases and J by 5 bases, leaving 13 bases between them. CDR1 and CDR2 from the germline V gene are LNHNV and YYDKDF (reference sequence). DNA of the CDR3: TGTGCCACCAGCAGAGAATACAGGCAACCTTATGGCTACACCTTC. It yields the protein CATSREYRQPYGYTF.

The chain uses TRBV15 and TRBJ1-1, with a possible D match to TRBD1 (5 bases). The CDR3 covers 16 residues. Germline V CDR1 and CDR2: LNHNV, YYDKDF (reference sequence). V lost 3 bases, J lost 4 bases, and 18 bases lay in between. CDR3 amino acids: CATSSEPGRLSTEAFF. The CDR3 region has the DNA TGTGCCACCAGCAGCGAACCAGGGAGGTTGTCCACTGAAGCTTTCTTT.

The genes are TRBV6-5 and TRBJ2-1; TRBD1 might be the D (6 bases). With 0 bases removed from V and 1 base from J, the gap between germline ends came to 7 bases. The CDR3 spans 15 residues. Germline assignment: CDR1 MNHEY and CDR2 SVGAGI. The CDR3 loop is CASSYSGTSYNEQFF. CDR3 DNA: TGTGCCAGCAGTTACTCGGGGACATCCTACAATGAGCAGTTCTTC.

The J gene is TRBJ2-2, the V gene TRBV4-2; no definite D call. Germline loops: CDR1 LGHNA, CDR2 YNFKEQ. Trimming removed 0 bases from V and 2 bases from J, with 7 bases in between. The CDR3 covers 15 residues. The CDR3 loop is CASSQEPRNTGELFF. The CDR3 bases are TGTGCCAGCAGCCAAGAACCCAGAAACACCGGGGAGCTGTTTTTT.

The CDR3 loop is CATSDLTRDRGQSTEAFF. The CDR3 coding sequence is TGTGCCACCAGTGATTTGACCCGGGACAGGGGGCAGTCGACTGAAGCTTTCTTT. This rearrangement joins TRBV24-1 to TRBJ1-1, with TRBD1 matching 12 bases. This CDR3 contains 18 residues. CDR1 is KGHDR, CDR2 SFDVKD, per germline. The trim removed 0 bases at V and 5 bases at J, leaving 9 bases unmatched.

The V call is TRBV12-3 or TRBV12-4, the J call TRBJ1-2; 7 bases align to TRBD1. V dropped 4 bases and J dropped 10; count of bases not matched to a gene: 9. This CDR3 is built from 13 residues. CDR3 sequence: CASSSMGQRDYTF. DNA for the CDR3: TGTGCCAGCAGTTCAATGGGACAGAGAGACTACACCTTC.

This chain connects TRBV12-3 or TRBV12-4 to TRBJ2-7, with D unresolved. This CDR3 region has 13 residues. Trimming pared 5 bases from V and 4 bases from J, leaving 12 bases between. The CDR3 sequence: CASSPSPLYEQYF. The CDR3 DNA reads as TGTGCCAGCAGTCCCTCCCCTCTATACGAGCAGTACTTC.

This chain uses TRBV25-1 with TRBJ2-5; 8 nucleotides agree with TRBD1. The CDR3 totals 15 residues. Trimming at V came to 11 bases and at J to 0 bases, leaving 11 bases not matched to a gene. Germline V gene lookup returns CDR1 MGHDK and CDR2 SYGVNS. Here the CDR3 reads CASEPPDRDQETQYF. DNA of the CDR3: TGTGCCTCAGAACCGCCGGACAGGGACCAAGAGACCCAGTACTTC.

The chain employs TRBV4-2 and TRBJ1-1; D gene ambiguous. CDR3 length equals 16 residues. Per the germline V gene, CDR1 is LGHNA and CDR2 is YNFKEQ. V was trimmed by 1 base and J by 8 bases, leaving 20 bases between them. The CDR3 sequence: CASSQGYRQKKLEAFF. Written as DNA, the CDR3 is TGTGCCAGCAGCCAAGGTTACCGGCAGAAGAAACTAGAAGCTTTCTTT.

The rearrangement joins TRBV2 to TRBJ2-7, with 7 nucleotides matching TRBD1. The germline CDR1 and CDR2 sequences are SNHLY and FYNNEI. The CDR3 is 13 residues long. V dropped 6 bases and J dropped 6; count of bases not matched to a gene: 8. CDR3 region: CASRITGEGEQYF. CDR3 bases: TGTGCCAGCAGGATAACAGGGGAAGGCGAGCAGTACTTC. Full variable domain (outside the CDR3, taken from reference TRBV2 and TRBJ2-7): EPEVTQTPSHQVTQMGQEVILRCVPISNHLYFYWYRQILGQKVEFLVSFYNNEISEKSEIFDDQFSVERPDGSNFTLKIRSTKLEDSAMYFCASRITGEGEQYFGPGTRLTVT.

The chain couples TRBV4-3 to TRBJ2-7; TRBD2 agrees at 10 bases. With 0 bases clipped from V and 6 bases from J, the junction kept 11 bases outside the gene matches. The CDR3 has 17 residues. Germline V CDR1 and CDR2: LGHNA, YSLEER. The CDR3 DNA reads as TGCGCCAGCAGCCAAGATGCGAGCCTAGCGGGGGTGGGCGAGCAGTACTTC. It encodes CASSQDASLAGVGEQYF.

The CDR3 DNA reads as TGTGCCAGCAGTACCCCGGACAGGGGGCGAAAGAAACTGTTTTTT. Translated: CASSTPDRGRKKLFF. J is TRBJ1-4 and V is TRBV6-6; 11 nucleotides align to TRBD1. The CDR3 has 15 amino acids. V shed 5 bases and J 11 bases; nucleotides not matched to a gene: 10. Germline V gives CDR1 MNHNY, CDR2 SVGAGI (reference sequence).

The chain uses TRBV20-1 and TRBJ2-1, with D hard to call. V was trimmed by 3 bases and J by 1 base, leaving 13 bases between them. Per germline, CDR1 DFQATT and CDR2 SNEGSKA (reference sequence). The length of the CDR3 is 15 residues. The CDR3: CSASGPLKSYNEQFF. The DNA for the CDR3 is TGCAGTGCTAGTGGGCCCCTTAAATCCTACAATGAGCAGTTCTTC.

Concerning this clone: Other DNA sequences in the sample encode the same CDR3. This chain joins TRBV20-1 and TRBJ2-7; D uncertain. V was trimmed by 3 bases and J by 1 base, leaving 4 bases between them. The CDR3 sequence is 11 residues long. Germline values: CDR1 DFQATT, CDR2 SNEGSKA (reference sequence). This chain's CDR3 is CSARSSYEQYF. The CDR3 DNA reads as TGCAGTGCTAGGTCGTCCTACGAGCAGTACTTC.

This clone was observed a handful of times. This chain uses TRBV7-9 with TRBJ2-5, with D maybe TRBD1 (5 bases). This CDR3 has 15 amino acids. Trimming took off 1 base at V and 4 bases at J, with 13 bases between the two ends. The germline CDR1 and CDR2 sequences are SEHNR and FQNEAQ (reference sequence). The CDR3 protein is CASSLVTVGPETQYF. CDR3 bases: TGTGCCAGCAGCTTAGTGACGGTGGGGCCAGAGACCCAGTACTTC.

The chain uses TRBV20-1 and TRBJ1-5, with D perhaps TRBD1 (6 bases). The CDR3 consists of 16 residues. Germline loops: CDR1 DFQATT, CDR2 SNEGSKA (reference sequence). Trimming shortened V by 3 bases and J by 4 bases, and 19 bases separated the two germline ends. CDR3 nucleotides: TGCAGTGCTAGTCGGTCAGGGGAAGGGCAGAATCAGCCCCAGCATTTT. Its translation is CSASRSGEGQNQPQHF.

The CDR3 is CASTLERYSPLHF. The CDR3 nucleotides are TGTGCCAGCACCCTGGAGCGGTACTCACCCCTCCACTTT. J is TRBJ1-6 and V is TRBV14; D not certain. With 7 bases removed from V and 10 bases from J, the gap between germline ends came to 14 bases. Germline values: CDR1 SGHDN, CDR2 FVKESK. The CDR3 is made up of 13 amino acids.

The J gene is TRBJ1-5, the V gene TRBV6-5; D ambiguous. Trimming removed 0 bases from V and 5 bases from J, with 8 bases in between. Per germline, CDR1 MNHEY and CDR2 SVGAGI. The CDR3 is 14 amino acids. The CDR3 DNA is TGTGCCAGCAGTTACTCTCGGGGAGATCAGCCCCAGCATTTT. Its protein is CASSYSRGDQPQHF.